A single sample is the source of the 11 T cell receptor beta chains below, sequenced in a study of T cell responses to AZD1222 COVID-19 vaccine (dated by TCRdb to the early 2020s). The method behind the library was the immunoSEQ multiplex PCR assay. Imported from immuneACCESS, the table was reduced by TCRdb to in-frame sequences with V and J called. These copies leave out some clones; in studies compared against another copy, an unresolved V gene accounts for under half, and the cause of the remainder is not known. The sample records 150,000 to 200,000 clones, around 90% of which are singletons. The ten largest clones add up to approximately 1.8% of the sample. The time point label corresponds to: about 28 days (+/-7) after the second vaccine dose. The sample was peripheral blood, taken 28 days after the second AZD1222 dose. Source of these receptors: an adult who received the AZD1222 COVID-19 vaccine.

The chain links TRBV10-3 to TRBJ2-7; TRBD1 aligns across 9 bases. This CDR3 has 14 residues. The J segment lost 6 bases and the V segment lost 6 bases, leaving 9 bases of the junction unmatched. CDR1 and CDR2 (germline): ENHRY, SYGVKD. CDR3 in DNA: TGTGCCATCAGCGGGACAGGGCCCGCCAGCGAGCAGTACTTC. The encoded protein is CAISGTGPASEQYF.

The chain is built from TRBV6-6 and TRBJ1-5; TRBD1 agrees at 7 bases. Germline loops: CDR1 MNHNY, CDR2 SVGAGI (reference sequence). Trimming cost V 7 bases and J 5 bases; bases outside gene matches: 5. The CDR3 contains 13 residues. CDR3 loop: CASTDRVDQPQHF. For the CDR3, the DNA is TGTGCCAGCACTGACAGGGTTGATCAGCCCCAGCATTTT.

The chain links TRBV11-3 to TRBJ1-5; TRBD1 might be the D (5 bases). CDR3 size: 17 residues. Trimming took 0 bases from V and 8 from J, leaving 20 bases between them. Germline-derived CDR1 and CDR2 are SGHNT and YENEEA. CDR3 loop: CASSLDSGTHSDEPQHF. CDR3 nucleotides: TGTGCCAGCAGCTTAGATTCCGGGACCCACTCTGACGAGCCCCAGCATTTT.

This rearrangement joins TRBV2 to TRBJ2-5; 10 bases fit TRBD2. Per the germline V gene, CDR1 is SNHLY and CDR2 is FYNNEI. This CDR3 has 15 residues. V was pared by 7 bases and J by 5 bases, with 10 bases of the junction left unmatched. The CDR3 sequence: CASTAASGSQETQYF. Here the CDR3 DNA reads TGTGCCAGCACGGCGGCTAGCGGGAGTCAGGAGACCCAGTACTTC.

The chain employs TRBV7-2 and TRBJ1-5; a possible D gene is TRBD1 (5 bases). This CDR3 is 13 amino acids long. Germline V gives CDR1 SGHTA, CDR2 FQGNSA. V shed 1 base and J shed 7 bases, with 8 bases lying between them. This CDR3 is CASSLDQGQPQHF. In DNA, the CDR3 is TGTGCCAGCAGCTTAGACCAGGGACAGCCCCAGCATTTT. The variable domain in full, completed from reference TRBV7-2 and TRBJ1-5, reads GAGVSQSPSNKVTEKGKDVELRCDPISGHTALYWYRQSLGQGLEFLIYFQGNSAPDKSGLPSDRFSAERTGGSVSTLTIQRTQQEDSAVYLCASSLDQGQPQHFGDGTRLSIL.

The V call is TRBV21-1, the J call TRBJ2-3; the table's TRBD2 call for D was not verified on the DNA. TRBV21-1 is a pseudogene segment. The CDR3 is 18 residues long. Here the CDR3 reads CASSSRRSGLAWRDTQYF. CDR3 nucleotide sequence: TGTGCCAGCAGCTCAAGGAGGTCGGGACTAGCGTGGCGGGATACGCAGTATTTT.

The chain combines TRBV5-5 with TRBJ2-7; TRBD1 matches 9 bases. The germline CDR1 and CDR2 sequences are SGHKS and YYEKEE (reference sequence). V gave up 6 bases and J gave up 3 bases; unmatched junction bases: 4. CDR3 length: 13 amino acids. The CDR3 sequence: CASTGQGNYEQYF. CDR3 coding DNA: TGTGCCAGCACAGGACAGGGGAACTACGAGCAGTACTTC. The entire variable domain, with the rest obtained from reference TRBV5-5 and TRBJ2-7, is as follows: DAGVTQSPTHLIKTRGQQVTLRCSPISGHKSVSWYQQVLGQGPQFIFQYYEKEERGRGNFPDRFSARQFPNYSSELNVNALLLGDSALYLCASTGQGNYEQYFGPGTRLTVT.

Here the CDR3 DNA reads TGTGCCAGCAGCTTAGGCAATGAGCAGTTCTTC. Translating it yields CASSLGNEQFF. The chain recombines TRBV7-9 with TRBJ2-1; D remains unclear. Germline V gene lookup returns CDR1 SEHNR and CDR2 FQNEAQ (reference sequence). This CDR3 has 11 residues. The V end lost 1 base, the J end lost 6 bases, and 1 base lay between the germline ends.

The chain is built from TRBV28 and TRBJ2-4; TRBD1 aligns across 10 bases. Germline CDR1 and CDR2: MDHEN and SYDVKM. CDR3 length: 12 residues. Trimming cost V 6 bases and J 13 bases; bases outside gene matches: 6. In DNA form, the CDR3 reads TGTGCCAGCAGCGCGGGACAGGGGAACCAGTACTTC. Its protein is CASSAGQGNQYF.

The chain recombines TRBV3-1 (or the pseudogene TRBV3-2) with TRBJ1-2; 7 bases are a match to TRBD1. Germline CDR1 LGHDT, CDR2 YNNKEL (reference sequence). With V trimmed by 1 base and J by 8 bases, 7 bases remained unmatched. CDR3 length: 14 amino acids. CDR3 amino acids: CASSQGTYRGGYTF. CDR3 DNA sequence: TGTGCCAGCAGCCAAGGAACGTACAGGGGCGGCTACACCTTC.

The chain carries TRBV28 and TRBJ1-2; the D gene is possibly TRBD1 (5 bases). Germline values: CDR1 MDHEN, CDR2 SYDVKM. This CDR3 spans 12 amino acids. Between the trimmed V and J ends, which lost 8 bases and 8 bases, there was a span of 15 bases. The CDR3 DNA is TGTGCCAGCGGGGCGAGGACGAACGGCTACACCTTC. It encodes CASGARTNGYTF.